Detailed here is one TCR beta chain. These data are taken from a study of T cells of healthy individuals. CDR3 length equals 16 residues. TCRdb used MiXCR to reprocess the 5' RACE reads, holding one entry per CDR3 protein. The sample has about 53,000 distinct CDR3 sequences; under 15% are singletons. The clonotype was recovered from a human donor in good health. V usage is TRBV21-1 and J usage is TRBJ2-1; the D call TRBD1 from the table was never checked on the DNA. TRBV21-1 is annotated as a pseudogene. This CDR3 is CASSKAIGGAGDEQFF. In nucleotides, the CDR3 is TGTGCCAGCAGCAAAGCGATTGGAGGCGCAGGGGATGAGCAGTTCTTC.